Given below is one T cell receptor beta chain in context. One end of the junction fails to match germline, which may point to a read error. The method was immunoSEQ multiplex PCR; TCRdb's version includes in-frame clones alone and lacks a portion of them. Of fewer than 300,000 clones detected, 90% appear once; the ten largest clones hold around 1.1%. These data come from a study of blood T cell repertoires in COVID-19. About the study: Sources were T cells, B-cell-depleted T cells, or PBMCs; the material itself was cDNA or gDNA.

The CDR3 contains 14 residues. In germline, CDR1 is LGHDT, CDR2 YNNKEL (reference sequence). Sequenced sample: PBMCs or T cells enriched from blood (not recorded which). V gene TRBV3-1 (or the pseudogene TRBV3-2) combines with J gene TRBJ1-2; D gene uncertain. This TCR came from a woman in her thirties who had recovered from COVID-19. This chain's CDR3 is CASSQGRGGDGHTF. CDR3 in DNA: TGTGCCAGCAGCCAGGGTCGGGGAGGTGATGGCCACACCTTC.